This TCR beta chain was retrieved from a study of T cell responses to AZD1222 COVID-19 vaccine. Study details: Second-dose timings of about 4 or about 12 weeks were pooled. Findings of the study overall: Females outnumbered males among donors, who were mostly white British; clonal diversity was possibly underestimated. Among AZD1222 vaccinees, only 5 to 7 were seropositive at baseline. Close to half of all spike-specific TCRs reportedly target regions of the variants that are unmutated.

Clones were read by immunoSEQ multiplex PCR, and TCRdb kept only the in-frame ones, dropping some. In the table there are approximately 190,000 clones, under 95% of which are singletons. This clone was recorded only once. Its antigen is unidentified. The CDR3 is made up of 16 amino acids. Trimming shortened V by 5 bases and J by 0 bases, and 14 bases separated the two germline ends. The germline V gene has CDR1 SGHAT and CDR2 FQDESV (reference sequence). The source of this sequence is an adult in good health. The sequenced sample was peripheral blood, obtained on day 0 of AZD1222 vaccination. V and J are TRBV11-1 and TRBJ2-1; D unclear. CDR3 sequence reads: CASSPTAGSSYNEQFF. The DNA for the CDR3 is TGTGCCAGCAGCCCCACGGCCGGCAGCTCCTACAATGAGCAGTTCTTC. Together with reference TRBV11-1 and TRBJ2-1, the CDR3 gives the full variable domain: EAEVAQSPRYKITEKSQAVAFWCDPISGHATLYWYRQILGQGPELLVQFQDESVVDDSQLPKDRFSAERLKGVDSTLKIQPAELGDSAMYLCASSPTAGSSYNEQFFGPGTRLTVL.